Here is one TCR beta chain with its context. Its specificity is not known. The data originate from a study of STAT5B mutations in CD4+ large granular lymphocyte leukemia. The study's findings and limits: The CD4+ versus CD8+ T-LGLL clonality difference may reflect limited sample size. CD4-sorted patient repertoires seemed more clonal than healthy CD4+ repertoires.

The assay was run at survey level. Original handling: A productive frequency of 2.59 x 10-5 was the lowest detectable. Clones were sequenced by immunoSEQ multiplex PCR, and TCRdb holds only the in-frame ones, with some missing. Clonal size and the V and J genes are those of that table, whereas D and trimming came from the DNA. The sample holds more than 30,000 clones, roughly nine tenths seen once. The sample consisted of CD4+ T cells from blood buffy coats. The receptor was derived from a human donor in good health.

The DNA of the CDR3 is TGTGCCAGCAGCTTATGGGCGGGAGAGGTCTACGAGCAGTACTTC. It specifies CASSLWAGEVYEQYF. The chain has TRBV7-3 and TRBJ2-7; 7 bases map to TRBD2. CDR3 length: 15 amino acids. Germline V gives CDR1 SGHTA, CDR2 FQGTGA. J lost 3 bases, V lost 2 bases, and 7 bases had no gene match.